This TCR beta chain stems from a study of cytomegalovirus exposure and HLA in healthy donors (dated by TCRdb to 2016 to 2017). Describing the broader study: An earlier analysis of approximately 640 of the donors reported roughly 270 Gb of sequence data and some 120 million unique TCR beta sequences from 150 million to 200 million T cells. Approximately 300 gigabases of sequencing data and around 80 million unique TCR sequences made up an early release that covered approximately 620 HLA-typed donors. Of the roughly 400 genotyped donors, 65% to 90% fell in the genetic ancestry cluster associated with self-reported Caucasian donors. The study aimed to test whether signatures of past pathogen exposure could be identified by cataloging public T cell receptors. The T cell repertoires of some 670 subjects were profiled by immunosequencing and related to cytomegalovirus serostatus. In addition to the first cohort of 666 subjects, a separate validation cohort of over 90 different subjects was used. To predict cytomegalovirus infection status, the study combined high-throughput TCR immunosequencing, statistical association of individual TCRs with disease status, and machine learning. A later analysis re-examined previously published TCR beta repertoires from about 670 donors and added high-resolution HLA genotyping to investigate patterns of TCR occurrence. Rather than using new phenotypic data, the later analysis identified candidate immune exposures from TCR beta sequences and from how often those sequences occurred across donors. To decide whether each TCR beta V gene segment behaved as functional or pseudogenic, an earlier analysis of some 580 of the donors relied on high-throughput TCR beta sequencing. Donor age, sex, ethnicity and CMV serostatus were compiled alongside the repertoire data. A later genetic analysis used genome-wide SNP genotypes for about 55% of the 666 donors, treating that subset as a discovery cohort. Every repertoire in the discovery cohort had been generated on one and the same sequencing platform. HLA typing included class I and class II loci at four-digit resolution. The number of donors typed differed by locus, with roughly 629-640 for A, B, C, DRB1 and DQB1, around 500 for DQA1, 600 to 610 for DPA1, and over 400 for DPB1. Because of strong linkage in the cohort, roughly five DR-DQ haplotypes were treated as single units for association and clustering. Among about 370 genotyped donors of the cohort, an average of approximately 220,000 unique TCR beta nucleotide sequences was sequenced per donor, of which about 19% were non-productive. Overall study results and their limits: In both the original and validation cohorts, the classifier was reported to diagnose cytomegalovirus status with high specificity and sensitivity. Assigning TCR associations to individual alleles was difficult when HLA alleles, especially DR and DQ, strongly co-occurred. In a later analysis, HLA-associated TCR beta chains were found to be more clonally expanded and to have lower generation probabilities than equally common non-associated chains. Most TCR sequences were observed very rarely across donors, whereas some public TCRs were present in many individuals. Several of the top co-occurrence clusters appeared to be linked to parvovirus B19, influenza, CMV and Epstein-Barr virus, according to a later analysis. A further reported finding was that TCR beta sequences accurately predicted the HLA-A and HLA-B alleles for most subjects in the first cohort. Compared with the roughly 670-donor mean, donors in an Asian-associated ancestry cluster had fewer N-insertions in productive TCRs, according to a later genetic analysis. A total of 150 or so TCR beta chains were listed by the study as associated with cytomegalovirus. A later analysis found that TCR association rates varied across HLA loci, with DRB1 alleles showing the most associated TCRs and HLA-C alleles the fewest. Over 15 rarely observed V segments, including chromosome 9 orphons, were excluded from the earlier analysis of approximately 500 of the donors because counts were too low. In a later analysis, most CMV-associated TCR beta chains were found to appear HLA-restricted, with HLA associations seemingly driven largely by CMV exposure. Correlated functional status among segregating V segments might reflect linkage disequilibrium, but an unknown experimental factor could not be ruled out. Roughly uniform sequencing depth across donors was assumed in presence/absence analyses, although this assumption may not hold. In this cohort, only TCR beta chains were sequenced, and detectable features were limited by the absence of alpha or paired-chain data. A few of the identified cytomegalovirus-associated TCR beta chains were confirmed in vitro to be specific for cytomegalovirus antigens. According to the authors, the approach could potentially be generalized to other disease states and immunological phenotypes. Because HLA typing was unavailable for some donors at each locus, only the typed subset was used in association tests. The only immune exposure information available for the cohort was CMV serostatus. In a later analysis, 16,951 TCR beta sequences were associated with specific HLA alleles at a false discovery rate of 0.05. An earlier analysis of around 600 of the donors showed that most TCR beta V segments appeared in productive rearrangements either about 90% or about 30% of the time, which broadly matched IMGT annotations. The sequencing pipeline was judged likely to have produced a cluster of highly shared sequence variants as a technical artifact. A later genetic analysis associated a missense DCLRE1C variant with V-gene and J-gene trimming of TCR beta chains, and an independent cohort replicated the association.

Library generation was performed with the immunoSEQ multiplex PCR assay. For the multiplex PCR, a mixture combining 60 forward primers for TCR Vbeta segments and 13 reverse primers for TCR Jbeta segments was used. The CDR3 region of rearranged TCR beta genes was amplified from genomic DNA by a multiplex PCR assay. The amplified TCR beta libraries were sequenced on the Illumina HiSeq System as 87-base-pair reads. Under the source paper's analysis protocol: A later analysis tallied around 87 million unique TCR beta chains across the 640 or so repertoires, and around 12 million of those chains were shared by two or more donors. A nearest-neighbor algorithm error-corrected the raw reads and collapsed the reads into unique sequences, merging closely related sequences to remove PCR and sequencing errors. Alignment of CDR3 sequences to IMGT reference sequences was used to assign V, D and J gene segments. For a sequence to be retained, a match of at least six nucleotides was required to both a V gene segment and a J gene segment. A rearrangement was called productive if the CDR3 had no stop codons and remained in frame with V and J, and every other rearrangement was called non-productive. Following IMGT convention, CDR3 was defined as the stretch from the second conserved V-encoded cysteine to the conserved J-encoded phenylalanine. In an earlier analysis of more than 550 of the donors, sequences lacking an unambiguous match to a single V gene segment were excluded. An earlier analysis of 587 of the donors called V segments functional above 56.7% productive rearrangements and segregating when the between-donor standard deviation exceeded 5%. A statistical classification framework was built for diagnosing cytomegalovirus status from the catalog of TCR beta chain sequences. In a later analysis, TCR nucleotide sequences were compared against IMGT/GENE-DB human TR gene sequences so that V and J genes could be assigned. Using the TCRdist pipeline, a later analysis assigned CDR3 sequences along with most-parsimonious VDJ recombination scenarios. In a later analysis, every TCR beta chain was defined by the combination of its CDR3 amino acid sequence and its V-gene family, and reads without a unique V-gene family were dropped. A later analysis removed 592 highly shared, low-generation-probability nucleotide sequences to deal with suspected cross-contamination and a sequencing artifact. For each public chain, a later analysis derived a clonal expansion index from normalized ranks of inferred template counts within each repertoire. Generation probabilities in a later analysis came from a VDJ recombination model fitted to out-of-frame rearrangements, and those results were checked against IGoR. Hypergeometric tests were used in a later analysis to score TCR-TCR, TCR-HLA and TCR-CMV co-occurrence, with a repertoire-size bias correction applied to the TCR pairs. To estimate false discovery rates, a later analysis permuted the HLA or CMV assignments 20 times. In a later analysis, co-occurring TCRs were grouped with DBSCAN, and TCRdist sequence similarity was added when clustering was performed within HLA-allele-positive subsets. Repertoires with fewer than 30,000 or more than 120,000 public chains, plus five repertoires with anomalous nucleotide sharing, were excluded from co-occurrence clustering. The source is immuneACCESS, and TCRdb retained only in-frame sequences with V and J called. Part of the clones is not carried over; for the studies checked, unresolved V genes explain less than half of this, and the remainder is unexplained. D and trimming come from the DNA, and the V and J calls and clone size come from that table. This sample lists roughly 99,000 clones; roughly 76% were detected once. Of the sample, about 2.3% is held by the ten largest clones.

The cohort comprised fewer than 700 healthy bone marrow donors. At the time of sampling, all cohort members were nominally healthy, though unrecorded immune exposures were likely present. The donor tested CMV seronegative, placing the donor among the 300 to 400 seronegative members of the cohort. Every donor gave a peripheral blood sample, and the peripheral blood mononuclear cells from that sample were used for TCR beta sequencing. Genomic DNA extraction from the blood cell samples was performed with the Qiagen DNeasy Blood Extraction Kit. This clone came up a few times. Its antigen is currently not known. No base-level quality is on record; no much larger clone is a single base apart. The sequencing sample was made of PBMCs. The clonotype was recovered from a man between 18 and 35 years old in good health and CMV-seronegative.

The CDR3 has the sequence CASSVESRGSRPNEQFF. The DNA is TGTGCCAGCAGCGTCGAGAGCAGGGGTTCCCGCCCGAATGAGCAGTTCTTC. Rearrangement joined TRBV7-2 to TRBJ2-1, and possibly TRBD1, on 6 matching bases. Between the V and J ends, shortened by 5 bases and 7 bases respectively, the junction contains 24 bases. CDR1 and CDR2, looked up from the germline V gene, are SGHTA and FQGNSA. The CDR3 runs 17 residues from the cysteine to the phenylalanine. The kept DNA is CDR3 alone, 51 bases in frame from the first base.